Below are 25 T cell receptor beta chains sequenced from a single sample in a study of blood T cells in healthy people across ages. Then a second PCR, running roughly 7 to 11 cycles, was carried out with a sample-barcoded 5' primer and a J-beta primer mix. TCRdb processed the 5' RACE reads anew with MiXCR; each CDR3 protein has one entry. The repertoire has fewer than 650,000 distinct CDR3 sequences, roughly a quarter of them found once; the top ten carry over 3.5%. The same data also contributed to another study, on T cells of mothers and their children.

Input material: blood. The receptors derive from a boy younger than 10 in good health.

This clonotype was counted only a few times. CDR3 DNA sequence: TGTGCCAGCAGCTCCCAACAGGGAGTCTATGGCTACACCTTC. This gives the protein CASSSQQGVYGYTF. This rearrangement joins TRBV7-9 to TRBJ1-2; perhaps TRBD1 as D (6 bases). The CDR3 extends over 14 amino acids. The germline V and J ends were trimmed by 4 bases and 4 bases, with 13 bases remaining between them. Germline assignment: CDR1 SEHNR and CDR2 FQNEAQ (reference sequence).

The chain carries TRBV6-1 and TRBJ2-2, with D perhaps TRBD1 (5 bases). Germline CDR1 is MNHNS and CDR2 is SASEGT. The CDR3 has 15 amino acids. Trimming took off 4 bases at V and 3 bases at J, with 12 bases between the two ends. As DNA, the CDR3 is TGTGCCAGCAGTGCTGCAGGGCTGTACACCGGGGAGCTGTTTTTT. Translated, it gives CASSAAGLYTGELFF.

Worth noting for this clonotype: Since a much larger clone is just one base distant, this may be a read error. Written as DNA, the CDR3 is TGTACCAGCAGCTTAACAGCGGGGGGTGCGTACCAAGAGACCCAGTACTTC. Its translation is CTSSLTAGGAYQETQYF. V is TRBV7-8 and J is TRBJ2-5; 9 bases agree with TRBD2. Per germline, CDR1 SGHVS and CDR2 FQNEAQ. CDR3 length equals 17 residues.

On this clonotype: The junction departs from the called germline gene at one end, perhaps through a read error. The chain couples TRBV2 to TRBJ2-5; the D is unclear. Per the germline V gene, CDR1 is SNHLY and CDR2 is FYNNEI. This CDR3 spans 11 amino acids. CDR3 sequence: CASSVSYWSFF. The CDR3 DNA reads as TGTGCCAGCAGTGTTTCCTATTGGTCGTTCTTC.

This clonotype has a handful of counts. The V and J genes are TRBV7-2 and TRBJ2-7, with D maybe TRBD2 (6 bases). CDR1 is SGHTA and CDR2 is FQGNSA in the germline V gene. Trimming shortened V by 0 bases and J by 6 bases, and 15 bases separated the two germline ends. This CDR3 spans 15 amino acids. The CDR3 DNA sequence: TGTGCCAGCAGCTTAGCACCGGGACTCAGGGTCGAGCAGTACTTC. It translates to CASSLAPGLRVEQYF. Combining the CDR3 with reference TRBV7-2 and TRBJ2-7 gives the whole variable domain GAGVSQSPSNKVTEKGKDVELRCDPISGHTALYWYRQSLGQGLEFLIYFQGNSAPDKSGLPSDRFSAERTGGSVSTLTIQRTQQEDSAVYLCASSLAPGLRVEQYFGPGTRLTVT.

The rearrangement links TRBV29-1 to TRBJ2-5, with a possible D match to TRBD1 (6 bases). V lost 7 bases to trimming and J lost 1 base, with 16 bases between them. The germline V gene has CDR1 SQVTM and CDR2 ANQGSEA. This CDR3 contains 14 residues. CDR3 sequence reads: CSAQPGHVQETQYF. In DNA form, the CDR3 reads TGCAGCGCCCAGCCGGGACACGTCCAAGAGACCCAGTACTTC. Together with reference TRBV29-1 and TRBJ2-5, the CDR3 gives the full variable domain: SAVISQKPSRDICQRGTSLTIQCQVDSQVTMMFWYRQQPGQSLTLIATANQGSEATYESGFVIDKFPISRPNLTFSTLTVSNMSPEDSSIYLCSAQPGHVQETQYFGPGTRLLVL.

This clonotype was seen a single time. This chain uses TRBV25-1 with TRBJ2-7; D ambiguous. In germline, CDR1 is MGHDK, CDR2 SYGVNS. Trimming took 4 bases from V and 3 from J, leaving 13 bases between them. The CDR3 runs 14 residues. The CDR3 loop reads CASSADLFDYEQYF. The CDR3 bases are TGTGCCAGCAGTGCCGACCTATTCGACTACGAGCAGTACTTC.

Only a few counts were recorded for this clonotype. The J gene is TRBJ2-5, the V gene TRBV29-1; the D gene is possibly TRBD2 (6 bases). Germline lookup yields CDR1 SQVTM and CDR2 ANQGSEA. Trimming took 7 bases from V and 2 from J, leaving 14 bases between them. CDR3 length: 13 residues. CDR3 nucleotide sequence: TGCAGCGGGGGACTCCAGCTTCAAGAGACCCAGTACTTC. This encodes CSGGLQLQETQYF.

The table lists this clonotype with many counts. The chain is built from TRBV9 and TRBJ1-2; 8 nucleotides agree with TRBD1. V shed 0 bases and J 4 bases; nucleotides not matched to a gene: 8. Germline CDR1 is SGDLS and CDR2 is YYNGEE. The CDR3 extends over 16 amino acids. CDR3 bases: TGTGCCAGCAGCGTAGGCGGACAGGGCTCGGTCTATGGCTACACCTTC. Its protein is CASSVGGQGSVYGYTF.

This clonotype was seen ten or more times. The V and J genes are TRBV6-1 and TRBJ2-7, with 7 bases identical to TRBD1. This CDR3 is built from 12 residues. V lost 6 bases to trimming and J lost 4 bases; unmatched junction nucleotides: 3. Germline V lookup: CDR1 MNHNS, CDR2 SASEGT. This CDR3 is CASRRQGYEQYF. The CDR3 region has the DNA TGTGCCAGCAGGAGACAGGGATACGAGCAGTACTTC.

V gene TRBV9 combines with J gene TRBJ2-6, with D maybe TRBD1 (5 bases). The CDR3 has 17 residues. CDR1 SGDLS and CDR2 YYNGEE come from the germline V gene. The V gene lost 0 bases and the J gene lost 0 bases, with 10 bases spanning the gap. The CDR3 DNA reads as TGTGCCAGCAGCGTAGGCATAGGGGTCTCTGGGGCCAACGTCCTGACTTTC. It yields the protein CASSVGIGVSGANVLTF.

This chain joins TRBV29-1 and TRBJ2-7; 7 nucleotides agree with TRBD1. Looked up from germline, CDR1 is SQVTM and CDR2 is ANQGSEA. This CDR3 has 14 residues. The V segment lost 4 bases and the J segment 0 bases; nucleotides outside the gene matches: 6. DNA for the CDR3: TGCAGCGTTGCTTTGGACAGGATCTCCTACGAGCAGTACTTC. It is translated as CSVALDRISYEQYF.

V and J are TRBV27 and TRBJ2-7, with 9 bases matching TRBD1. Looked up from germline, CDR1 is MNHEY and CDR2 is SMNVEV (reference sequence). J gave up 0 bases and V 2 bases, and 5 bases lay outside the gene matches. CDR3 length equals 16 residues. The CDR3 protein is CASSLGQGIISYEQYF. For the CDR3, the DNA is TGTGCCAGCAGTTTAGGACAGGGGATAATCTCCTACGAGCAGTACTTC.

The chain is built from TRBV12-3 or TRBV12-4 and TRBJ2-1; 11 positions match TRBD2. The ends lost 7 bases at V and 10 bases at J; junction bases unmatched: 12. This CDR3 is built from 15 residues. The CDR3 DNA is TGTGCCAGCACTCTTGGGCTAGCGGGAGGTAGCGAGCAGTTCTTC. This encodes CASTLGLAGGSEQFF.

The V gene is TRBV7-9, the J gene TRBJ2-3; D may be TRBD2 (6 bases). V was pared by 3 bases and J by 0 bases, with 10 bases between. This CDR3 is 15 amino acids long. Looked up from germline, CDR1 is SEHNR and CDR2 is FQNEAQ (reference sequence). The CDR3 here is CASSFLAPSTDTQYF. The CDR3 bases are TGTGCCAGCAGCTTCCTAGCGCCGAGCACAGATACGCAGTATTTT.

J is TRBJ1-1 and V is TRBV7-9; D is unresolved. V lost 5 bases to trimming and J lost 11 bases, with 18 bases between them. The CDR3 runs to 13 residues. Germline CDR1 reads SEHNR; CDR2 reads FQNEAQ (reference sequence). The chain's CDR3 is CASSPALKEGAFF. In nucleotides, the CDR3 is TGTGCCAGCAGCCCGGCCCTGAAGGAGGGCGCTTTCTTT.

This clonotype was detected a few times. The J gene is TRBJ2-6, the V gene TRBV14, with D perhaps given as TRBD1 or TRBD2 (7 bases each). Germline lookup yields CDR1 SGHDN and CDR2 FVKESK. The CDR3 runs 19 residues. The V end lost 4 bases, the J end lost 4 bases, and 23 bases lay between the germline ends. In DNA, the CDR3 is TGTGCCAGCAGCCCCCTCAGGGGAGGGGGCGCTTCGGGGGCCAACGTCCTGACTTTC. This encodes CASSPLRGGGASGANVLTF.

This clonotype has more than one count but fewer than ten. The chain recombines TRBV2 with TRBJ1-1; possibly TRBD1 for D (6 bases). The CDR3 sequence is 13 residues long. V lost 4 bases to trimming and J lost 5 bases, with 11 bases between them. Germline V gene sequence: CDR1 SNHLY, CDR2 FYNNEI. The CDR3 region is CASSAGEGTEAFF. As DNA, the CDR3 is TGTGCCAGCAGTGCAGGGGAAGGGACTGAAGCTTTCTTT.

The chain links TRBV29-1 to TRBJ1-3; no clear D gene. This CDR3 is 18 amino acids long. Germline lookup yields CDR1 SQVTM and CDR2 ANQGSEA. The V end lost 8 bases, the J end lost 3 bases, and 29 bases lay between the germline ends. In nucleotides, the CDR3 is TGCAGCCCAAGGCCTTATACTAGACGGAATATGCGTGGAAACACCATATATTTT. It specifies CSPRPYTRRNMRGNTIYF.

This clonotype occurred a few times. The chain joins TRBV5-1 to TRBJ2-3; D is possibly TRBD1 or TRBD2 (6 bases each). Trimming took off 4 bases at V and 6 bases at J, with 18 bases between the two ends. Germline CDR1 is SGHRS and CDR2 is YFSETQ. CDR3 size: 15 residues. CDR3 region: CASSPLEGGRDTQYF. In DNA form, the CDR3 reads TGCGCCAGCAGCCCGTTGGAGGGGGGCAGGGATACGCAGTATTTT.

There are a few counts of this clonotype. The rearrangement links TRBV15 to TRBJ2-7, with D tentatively TRBD2 (6 bases). Per the germline V gene, CDR1 is LNHNV and CDR2 is YYDKDF (reference sequence). CDR3 length: 15 residues. Trimming pared 0 bases from V and 3 bases from J, leaving 12 bases between. For the CDR3, the DNA is TGTGCCACCAGCAGAGATGGGGATAGCGGCTACGAGCAGTACTTC. Amino acid sequence: CATSRDGDSGYEQYF.

The sample holds a few counts of this clonotype. The chain joins TRBV10-3 to TRBJ2-7; no clear D. CDR1 and CDR2 from the germline V gene are ENHRY and SYGVKD. The V end was cut by 8 bases, the J end by 2 bases, with 16 bases between. The CDR3 spans 14 residues. CDR3 sequence: CAIQSEEIPYEQYF. The CDR3 DNA reads as TGTGCCATCCAGAGTGAAGAGATCCCCTACGAGCAGTACTTC.

The chain is built from TRBV7-2 and TRBJ1-1; D not certain. Germline V lookup: CDR1 SGHTA, CDR2 FQGNSA. This CDR3 has 15 residues. V dropped 1 base and J dropped 0 bases, with 9 bases sitting between them. The CDR3: CASSLEARMNTEAFF. As DNA, the CDR3 is TGTGCCAGCAGCTTAGAGGCCCGCATGAACACTGAAGCTTTCTTT.

The chain employs TRBV7-9 and TRBJ2-5; D gene unclear. There are 15 residues in the CDR3. Germline CDR1 SEHNR, CDR2 FQNEAQ (reference sequence). V lost 3 bases and J 5 bases, leaving 16 bases between the germline ends. The CDR3 nucleotides read TGTGCCAGCAGCTTGTTCGCGGCTTCGGTGGAGACCCAGTACTTC. It yields the protein CASSLFAASVETQYF. The full variable domain, in which reference TRBV7-9 and TRBJ2-5 provide the parts outside the CDR3, is DTGVSQNPRHKITKRGQNVTFRCDPISEHNRLYWYRQTLGQGPEFLTYFQNEAQLEKSRLLSDRFSAERPKGSFSTLEIQRTEQGDSAMYLCASSLFAASVETQYFGPGTRLLVL.

The chain employs TRBV7-2 and TRBJ1-2; 9 bases match TRBD1. The CDR3 sequence is 17 residues long. V lost 2 bases, J lost 2 bases, and 9 bases stayed unmatched. Germline loops: CDR1 SGHTA, CDR2 FQGNSA. CDR3 region: CASSLRVDRGGNYGYTF. The CDR3 nucleotides are TGTGCCAGCAGCTTACGGGTTGACAGGGGGGGAAACTATGGCTACACCTTC.